Shown below are 30 T cell receptor beta chains from a single sample sequenced in a study of blood T cell repertoires in COVID-19 (dated by TCRdb to 2018 to 2021). The library was generated by the immunoSEQ multiplex PCR assay. TCRdb re-hosts the immuneACCESS table, in-frame sequences only. Its copies lack some clones; in the studies checked, an unresolved V gene accounts for under half of them, and the cause for the rest is not known. This sample holds 20,000 or so clones; about 90% were observed only once. The ten biggest clones cover under 4% of the sample. The sequencing input was peripheral blood. Receptors were obtained from a human donor in a cohort sampled during active COVID-19.

This clone was detected only a few times. The chain is built from TRBV3-1 (or the pseudogene TRBV3-2) and TRBJ2-1; 11 nucleotides align to TRBD2. This CDR3 is built from 13 residues. J was trimmed by 15 bases and V by 4 bases; bases with no gene match: 8. The germline V gene has CDR1 LGHDT and CDR2 YNNKEL (reference sequence). The CDR3: CASSPYPSGRRFF. The CDR3 region has the DNA TGTGCCAGCAGCCCTTATCCTAGCGGGAGGAGGTTCTTC.

V and J are TRBV11-2 and TRBJ2-1; tentative D call: TRBD2 (6 bases). The CDR3 extends over 15 amino acids. Per germline, CDR1 SGHAT and CDR2 FQNNGV. Trimming pared 8 bases from V and 0 bases from J, leaving 14 bases between. CDR3 nucleotides: TGTGCCAGCTCCCCGGGGGTATCCTCCTACAATGAGCAGTTCTTC. It specifies CASSPGVSSYNEQFF. The whole variable domain, remainder taken from reference TRBV11-2 and TRBJ2-1, is EAGVAQSPRYKIIEKRQSVAFWCNPISGHATLYWYQQILGQGPKLLIQFQNNGVVDDSQLPKDRFSAERLKGVDSTLKIQPAKLEDSAVYLCASSPGVSSYNEQFFGPGTRLTVL.

The rearrangement links TRBV19 to TRBJ2-7; 9 positions agree with TRBD1. Germline CDR1 and CDR2: LNHDA and SQIVND (reference sequence). The CDR3 is made up of 14 amino acids. V was clipped by 9 bases and J by 7 bases; unmatched bases: 13. The DNA of the CDR3 is TGTGCCAGCTCCGCCGGGACAGGGCCTTCTGAGCAGTACTTC. This sequence encodes CASSAGTGPSEQYF.

The count of this clone is one. The chain joins TRBV19 to TRBJ1-5, with D possibly matching TRBD1 (6 bases). The CDR3 loop spans 14 amino acids. The germline V gene has CDR1 LNHDA and CDR2 SQIVND (reference sequence). Trimming pared 7 bases from V and 4 bases from J, leaving 14 bases between. The CDR3 DNA follows: TGTGCCAGTACCCGGGGAGGGGGAAATCAGCCCCAGCATTTT. This translates into CASTRGGGNQPQHF.

J is TRBJ1-2 and V is TRBV5-6; no clear D. V shed 4 bases and J shed 1 base, with 11 bases lying between them. The CDR3 contains 14 residues. Germline CDR1 SGHDT, CDR2 YYEEEE. The CDR3 DNA reads TGTGCCAGCAGCCCCGTTAGCCGTAACTATGGCTACACCTTC. Its protein is CASSPVSRNYGYTF.

This sequence joins TRBV5-6 and TRBJ2-2; D not certain. The CDR3 has 14 amino acids. The germline gives CDR1 SGHDT, CDR2 YYEEEE. V was pared by 7 bases and J by 4 bases, with 14 bases between. CDR3 sequence reads: CASVKRPGTGELFF. CDR3 sequence (DNA): TGTGCCAGCGTCAAGAGGCCGGGCACCGGGGAGCTGTTTTTT.

V gene TRBV5-1 combines with J gene TRBJ2-4; 10 positions agree with TRBD1. Germline loops: CDR1 SGHRS, CDR2 YFSETQ. V shed 4 bases and J 1 base; nucleotides not matched to a gene: 5. The CDR3 has 16 residues. CDR3 in amino acids: CASSGGTGAAKNIQYF. CDR3 DNA: TGCGCCAGCAGCGGCGGGACAGGGGCCGCCAAAAACATTCAGTACTTC.

By share, this clone ranks as medium-sized. V gene TRBV28 combines with J gene TRBJ2-7; D is perhaps TRBD2 (6 bases). Germline CDR1 and CDR2: MDHEN and SYDVKM. CDR3 length: 14 residues. V was trimmed by 5 bases and J by 2 bases, leaving 13 bases between them. The CDR3 sequence is CASSPGTRTYEQYF. CDR3 sequence (DNA): TGTGCCAGCAGTCCTGGGACTCGCACCTACGAGCAGTACTTC.

This clone was counted a single time. J is TRBJ2-2 and V is TRBV18, with D tentatively TRBD1 (6 bases). V lost 4 bases, J lost 5 bases, and 14 bases lay in between. Per the germline V gene, CDR1 is KGHSH and CDR2 is LQKENI. The CDR3 totals 15 residues. CDR3 residues: CASSLSGQGTGELFF. The CDR3 DNA reads as TGTGCCAGCTCACTATCAGGCCAGGGGACCGGGGAGCTGTTTTTT.

The chain is built from TRBV19 and TRBJ1-5; possible D gene TRBD1, 5 bases. Between the trimmed V and J ends, which lost 9 bases and 6 bases, there was a span of 15 bases. CDR3 length equals 13 residues. Germline lookup yields CDR1 LNHDA and CDR2 SQIVND (reference sequence). In DNA, the CDR3 is TGTGCCAGCTCCAGGGTGTCCGGTCAGCCCCAGCATTTT. Its translation is CASSRVSGQPQHF. Combining the CDR3 with reference TRBV19 and TRBJ1-5 gives the whole variable domain DGGITQSPKYLFRKEGQNVTLSCEQNLNHDAMYWYRQDPGQGLRLIYYSQIVNDFQKGDIAEGYSVSREKKESFPLTVTSAQKNPTAFYLCASSRVSGQPQHFGDGTRLSIL.

The genes are TRBV20-1 and TRBJ2-3; D is perhaps TRBD2 (6 bases). Deletions cut 3 bases from V and 2 bases from J, with 12 bases between. Germline V gives CDR1 DFQATT, CDR2 SNEGSKA (reference sequence). The CDR3 is 14 amino acids. In DNA, the CDR3 is TGCAGTGCTAGTGAACGGGAGATCACAGATACGCAGTATTTT. This gives the protein CSASEREITDTQYF.

This rearrangement joins TRBV20-1 to TRBJ2-1; a possible D gene is TRBD1 (5 bases). Looked up from germline, CDR1 is DFQATT and CDR2 is SNEGSKA (reference sequence). This CDR3 is built from 10 residues. V shed 6 bases and J shed 7 bases, with 7 bases lying between them. This CDR3 reads CSAQGNEQFF. In DNA form, the CDR3 reads TGCAGTGCCCAGGGAAATGAGCAGTTCTTC.

The chain joins TRBV28 to TRBJ1-1; TRBD1 might be the D (6 bases). V was clipped by 8 bases and J by 4 bases, with 14 bases between them. Germline CDR1 is MDHEN and CDR2 is SYDVKM. The CDR3 runs to 13 residues. In DNA, the CDR3 is TGTGCCAGCGGGGGGGGCACGAGCACTGAAGCTTTCTTT. Residues: CASGGGTSTEAFF.

The chain uses TRBV3-1 (or the pseudogene TRBV3-2) and TRBJ2-6; D remains unclear. This CDR3 region has 14 residues. V lost 8 bases, J lost 4 bases, and 12 bases lay in between. Germline-derived CDR1 and CDR2 are LGHDT and YNNKEL (reference sequence). DNA of the CDR3: TGTGCCAGCGCCGTTTCCTACGGGGCCAACGTCCTGACTTTC. As protein: CASAVSYGANVLTF.

V gene TRBV27 combines with J gene TRBJ2-5; TRBD2 is a possible D gene (5 bases). The germline gives CDR1 MNHEY, CDR2 SMNVEV (reference sequence). Trimming left V 6 bases short and J 4 bases short, with 15 bases between. The CDR3 runs 14 residues. The CDR3 nucleotides read TGTGCCAGCAGCCCGTGGGGAGAAGGAGAGACCCAGTACTTC. Translated: CASSPWGEGETQYF.

This clone is a singleton in its sample. The V and J genes are TRBV6-2 or TRBV6-3 and TRBJ2-1; D gene unclear. Trimming pared 0 bases from V and 9 bases from J, leaving 6 bases between. The CDR3 runs 12 residues. Germline CDR1 is MNHEY and CDR2 is SVGEGT. This chain's CDR3 is CASSYSSREQFF. In nucleotides, the CDR3 is TGTGCCAGCAGTTACTCTTCCCGTGAGCAGTTCTTC.

The CDR3 DNA follows: TGCGCCAGCAGCTGGGGGACTAGCGGGAGTGAGACCCAGTACTTC. Encoded protein: CASSWGTSGSETQYF. This sequence joins TRBV5-1 and TRBJ2-5; 14 bases match TRBD2. The length of the CDR3 is 15 residues. Germline loops: CDR1 SGHRS, CDR2 YFSETQ. The trim removed 3 bases at V and 5 bases at J, leaving 3 bases unmatched.

The rearrangement joins TRBV6-4 to TRBJ1-6; no clear D. V lost 9 bases to trimming and J lost 13 bases, with 10 bases between them. The CDR3 extends over 10 amino acids. The V gene's germline CDR1 is MRHNA and CDR2 SNTAGT. The CDR3 is CASQIGPLHF. As DNA, the CDR3 is TGTGCCAGTCAAATCGGGCCCCTCCACTTT.

The rearrangement uses TRBV19 and TRBJ1-5, with D possibly TRBD1 on 5 matching bases. From germline, CDR1 is LNHDA and CDR2 SQIVND (reference sequence). V lost 7 bases to trimming and J lost 2 bases, with 12 bases between them. The CDR3 has 14 residues. Here the CDR3 reads CASKKGWGNQPQHF. The CDR3 nucleotides are TGTGCCAGTAAGAAGGGGTGGGGCAATCAGCCCCAGCATTTT.

This chain's CDR3 is CASSHNKETQYF. The CDR3 bases are TGTGCCAGCAGCCATAATAAAGAGACCCAGTACTTC. The V and J genes are TRBV3-1 (or the pseudogene TRBV3-2) and TRBJ2-5; no clear D. The CDR3 has 12 residues. Germline V CDR1 and CDR2: LGHDT, YNNKEL (reference sequence). Trimming took 3 bases from V and 3 from J, leaving 5 bases between them.

The genes are TRBV2 and TRBJ1-6; a weak D match, TRBD1 (6 bases). Germline V gene data show CDR1 as SNHLY and CDR2 as FYNNEI. CDR3 length: 13 amino acids. Trimming took 3 bases from V and 7 from J, leaving 7 bases between them. CDR3 DNA sequence: TGTGCCAGCAGTGAGCAGGGGAATTCACCCCTCCACTTT. It encodes CASSEQGNSPLHF.

CDR3 loop: CASSLASGRAYEQYF. CDR3 coding DNA: TGTGCCAGCAGCTTAGCAAGCGGGAGGGCCTACGAGCAGTACTTC. The chain employs TRBV7-8 and TRBJ2-7; 10 bases match TRBD2. Germline V lookup: CDR1 SGHVS, CDR2 FQNEAQ. The CDR3 totals 15 residues. The ends lost 0 bases at V and 2 bases at J; junction bases unmatched: 1. The complete variable domain, with remaining parts taken from reference TRBV7-8 and TRBJ2-7, reads GAGVSQSPRYKVAKRGQDVALRCDPISGHVSLFWYQQALGQGPEFLTYFQNEAQLDKSGLPSDRFFAERPEGSVSTLKIQRTQQEDSAVYLCASSLASGRAYEQYFGPGTRLTVT.

The chain joins TRBV19 to TRBJ1-2; 10 nucleotides agree with TRBD1. Trimming at V came to 6 bases and at J to 4 bases, leaving 8 bases not matched to a gene. The CDR3 sequence is 15 residues long. In germline, CDR1 is LNHDA, CDR2 SQIVND (reference sequence). CDR3 nucleotides: TGTGCCAGTAGCGCGACAGGGGGCGGTCGCTATGGCTACACCTTC. It is translated as CASSATGGGRYGYTF. Full variable domain (remainder filled in from reference TRBV19 and TRBJ1-2): DGGITQSPKYLFRKEGQNVTLSCEQNLNHDAMYWYRQDPGQGLRLIYYSQIVNDFQKGDIAEGYSVSREKKESFPLTVTSAQKNPTAFYLCASSATGGGRYGYTFGSGTRLTVV.

This clone has just a few counts. The V call is TRBV18, the J call TRBJ1-4; no firm D call. In germline, CDR1 is KGHSH, CDR2 LQKENI. The CDR3 extends over 17 amino acids. V was pared by 2 bases and J by 4 bases, with 17 bases between. The CDR3 nucleotides read TGTGCCAGCTCACCAGAGGCCAGTGGGTTCTTTAATGAAAAACTGTTTTTT. It is translated as CASSPEASGFFNEKLFF.

The chain links TRBV27 to TRBJ1-1; the D gene is possibly TRBD1 (5 bases). Germline lookup yields CDR1 MNHEY and CDR2 SMNVEV (reference sequence). Trimming stripped 6 bases from V and 4 bases from J, with 15 bases between. The CDR3 is made up of 14 amino acids. CDR3 sequence (DNA): TGTGCCAGCAGATCGACAGTATCCCGCACTGAAGCTTTCTTT. It is translated as CASRSTVSRTEAFF.

V and J are TRBV3-1 (or the pseudogene TRBV3-2) and TRBJ2-7; D remains ambiguous. The CDR3 runs to 14 residues. V lost 4 bases to trimming and J lost 4 bases, with 14 bases between them. Germline V CDR1 and CDR2: LGHDT, YNNKEL (reference sequence). The CDR3, as DNA: TGTGCCAGCAGCCCCCAGGCCCATAATTACGAGCAGTACTTC. This sequence encodes CASSPQAHNYEQYF.

The chain couples TRBV3-1 (or the pseudogene TRBV3-2) to TRBJ1-2; no clear D. The CDR3 is made up of 11 amino acids. Between the trimmed V and J ends, which lost 6 bases and 5 bases, there was a span of 7 bases. Germline V CDR1 and CDR2: LGHDT, YNNKEL (reference sequence). The CDR3 spells CASSQMYGYTF. DNA for the CDR3: TGTGCCAGCAGTCAGATGTATGGCTACACCTTC.

The V gene is TRBV9, the J gene TRBJ2-7; D might be TRBD2 (5 bases). This CDR3 is built from 15 residues. CDR1 is SGDLS, CDR2 YYNGEE, per germline. V lost 0 bases, J lost 0 bases, and 10 bases lay in between. In nucleotides, the CDR3 is TGTGCCAGCAGCGTAGGAACGGCGGGCTCCTACGAGCAGTACTTC. This sequence encodes CASSVGTAGSYEQYF.

The J gene is TRBJ1-3, the V gene TRBV6-5; tentative D call: TRBD1 (6 bases). Germline CDR1 is MNHEY and CDR2 is SVGAGI. The V end was cut by 2 bases, the J end by 2 bases, with 13 bases between. This CDR3 region has 16 residues. This chain's CDR3 is CASSYADSSTGNTIYF. CDR3 bases: TGTGCCAGCAGTTACGCGGACAGCTCTACTGGAAACACCATATATTTT.

The chain joins TRBV7-9 to TRBJ2-3; 16 bases line up with TRBD2. Germline CDR1 and CDR2: SEHNR and FQNEAQ (reference sequence). The CDR3 is 15 residues long. The trim removed 5 bases at V and 6 bases at J, leaving 2 bases unmatched. The CDR3 bases are TGTGCCAGCAGCCCGGGACTAGCGGGAGGGGATACGCAGTATTTT. This sequence encodes CASSPGLAGGDTQYF.